This T cell receptor (beta chain) was identified in a study of T cells in Graves' hyperthyroidism and ophthalmopathy. To note about this clonotype: Antigen: not known.

Study results and limitations: Model predictions of ophthalmopathy came a median approximately 6 months before onset.

It was RNA transcripts that yielded the amplified TCR beta CDR3 regions. HTBI primers were used for first-round RT-PCR of the TCR CDR3. TCRdb re-called the multiplex PCR reads through MiXCR, storing one row per CDR3 protein. The sample gives 600,000 to 750,000 distinct CDR3 sequences, 17% of which show up once; roughly a sixth is in the top ten. A patient was excluded if there was uncontrolled infection, other autoimmune disease, pregnancy or lactation. Germline CDR1 is LGHDT and CDR2 is YNNKEL (reference sequence). This CDR3 contains 15 residues. The V end lost 0 bases, the J end lost 2 bases, and 10 bases lay between the germline ends.

The sequencing input was blood. The chain links TRBV3-1 to TRBJ1-1; the D is unclear. The receptor was derived from a man aged 45 to 65 with Graves' hyperthyroidism. CDR3 nucleotides: TGTGCCAGCAGCCAAGAAGCCGGGTTCAACACTGAAGCTTTCTTT. Encoded protein: CASSQEAGFNTEAFF.